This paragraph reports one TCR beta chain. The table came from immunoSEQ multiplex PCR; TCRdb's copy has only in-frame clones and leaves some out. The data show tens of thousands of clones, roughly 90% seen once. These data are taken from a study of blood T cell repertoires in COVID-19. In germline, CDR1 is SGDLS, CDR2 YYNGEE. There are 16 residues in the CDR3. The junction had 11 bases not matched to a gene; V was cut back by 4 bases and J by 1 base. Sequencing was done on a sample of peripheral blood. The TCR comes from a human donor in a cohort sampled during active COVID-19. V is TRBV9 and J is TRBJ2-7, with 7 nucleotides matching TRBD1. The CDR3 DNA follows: TGTGCCAGCAGCACCCGTGGACAGGCAAGTTCCTACGAGCAGTACTTC. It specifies CASSTRGQASSYEQYF. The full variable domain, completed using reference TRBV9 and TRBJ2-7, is DSGVTQTPKHLITATGQRVTLRCSPRSGDLSVYWYQQSLDQGLQFLIQYYNGEERAKGNILERFSAQQFPDLHSELNLSSLELGDSALYFCASSTRGQASSYEQYFGPGTRLTVT.